This T cell receptor (beta chain) was recovered during a study of blood T cell repertoires in COVID-19. Repertoires were generated with immunoSEQ multiplex PCR, while TCRdb's copy carries only in-frame clones and drops some. The table includes under 500,000 clones, roughly nine tenths detected once. The sequencing input was PBMCs or T cells enriched from blood (not recorded which). This receptor was taken from a woman in her late teens or twenties with acute COVID-19.

The CDR3 coding sequence is TGTGCCAGCAGTAATATTGGGACTGCAAATTCACCCCTCCACTTT. The encoded protein is CASSNIGTANSPLHF. The chain carries TRBV25-1 and TRBJ1-6, with D possibly TRBD1 on 5 matching bases. Germline CDR1 is MGHDK and CDR2 is SYGVNS. There are 15 residues in the CDR3. V was pared by 5 bases and J by 7 bases, with 15 bases between.